Reported below is one TCR beta chain. This CDR3 comprises 13 residues. Trimming removed 3 bases from V and 8 bases from J; junction bases left unmatched: 2. CDR1 is MDHEN and CDR2 is SYDVKM in the germline V gene. Measured with immunoSEQ multiplex PCR; TCRdb has only the in-frame clones, and not every one. The table shows 150,000 to 200,000 clones, with about nine tenths occurring only once. This specimen belongs to a study of control samples from healthy donors and cancer patients. Sequencing input: blood. The rearrangement uses TRBV28 and TRBJ1-4; 8 positions agree with TRBD1. This receptor was identified in a woman aged 25 to 39 in good health. As DNA, the CDR3 is TGTGCCAGCAGTTTGACAGGGGAGGAAAAACTGTTTTTT. Encoded protein: CASSLTGEEKLFF.